This T cell receptor (beta chain) was captured by sequencing in a study of T cell repertoires in cytomegalovirus infection. Background on the study: As its CMV epitopes, the study selected recently identified HLA-C-restricted and well-studied HLA-B-restricted targets.

Comments on this clonotype: The antigen is not known.

General study results and limits: Summed frequency of public TCR beta families distinguished CMV carriers with the relevant HLA. HLA-C-restricted CMV-specific TCR beta clonotypes were dominant in the ex vivo response.

Each CDR3 protein gets one entry after TCRdb re-called the reads with MiXCR. The sample carries about half a million distinct CDR3 sequences, more than 30% recorded once. CDR3 size: 13 residues. The germline V gene has CDR1 LGHNT and CDR2 FRNRAP. The V end was cut by 3 bases, the J end by 15 bases, with 18 bases between. The J gene is TRBJ2-1, the V gene TRBV12-5, with TRBD1 as a possible D gene (6 bases). The sequence derives from a human donor in good health (CMV status not recorded). Some clones in this sample may be carry-over from other donors' samples. The sequenced sample was cultured PBMCs, obtained from culture after CMV antigen stimulation. CDR3 sequence (DNA): TGTGCTAGTGGTTTCTTCGGGACAAGCTCGTGGTTCTTC. It specifies CASGFFGTSSWFF.